This TCR beta chain emerged from a study of shared clonotypes between healthy human individuals. This clone was seen ten or more times. What it binds is unknown. A split of CD4+ cells into CD45RA+ naive and CD45RA-negative memory subsets was performed. In the authors' workflow: With immunoSEQ giving junction-only sequences and no quality scores, filtering differed. Clones were sequenced by immunoSEQ multiplex PCR, and TCRdb holds only the in-frame ones, with some missing. Clone size and V and J calls were adopted from that table, with D and trimming inferred from the DNA. This sample has 600,000 to 750,000 clones, with approximately 79% found just once. Study results and caveats: Relative to their counterparts shared across all four donors, non-shared clonotypes exhibited diminished generation probabilities. Read depth was anticipated to influence clonotype sharing among donors.

The CDR3 extends over 16 amino acids. CDR1 and CDR2 from the germline V gene are LNHDA and SQIVND (reference sequence). With V trimmed by 4 bases and J by 4 bases, 7 bases remained unmatched. The clonotype comes from a woman in her 30s in good health. Sequencing used memory CD4+ T cells sorted from blood. Noted subset: CD45RA-negative fraction. The genes are TRBV19 and TRBJ1-1; 12 nucleotides match TRBD1. The CDR3, as DNA: TGTGCCAGTAGTACAGGGACAGGGGGCTTGGGCACTGAAGCTTTCTTT. Encoded protein: CASSTGTGGLGTEAFF.